Each of the 27 T cell receptor beta chains below was sequenced from the same sample in a study of regulatory T cells in long-lasting Graves disease. iRepertoire HTBI primers and Arm-PCR of CDR3 regions built TCR beta libraries. TCRdb re-called the multiplex PCR reads through MiXCR, storing one row per CDR3 protein. The table has a few hundred thousand distinct CDR3 sequences, around 11% seen once; the top ten hold approximately 20%. As to time point: newly diagnosed GD, antithyroid drugs for less than 3 months. The TCR library used RNA extracted from PBMCs. This sample was also put to use in a study of T cells in Graves' hyperthyroidism and ophthalmopathy.

The starting material was peripheral blood mononuclear cells (PBMCs), obtained at new diagnosis, from a patient treated with antithyroid drugs. The receptors here all came from a woman between 18 and 30 years old with Graves disease.

At least ten counts were recorded for this clonotype. This chain links TRBV2 with TRBJ2-2, with 10 positions matching TRBD2. CDR3 length: 15 residues. Germline loops: CDR1 SNHLY, CDR2 FYNNEI. V shed 7 bases and J 0 bases; nucleotides not matched to a gene: 2. CDR3 sequence (DNA): TGTGCCAGCAACCTAGCGGGGGCGAACACCGGGGAGCTGTTTTTT. It codes for CASNLAGANTGELFF.

V is TRBV6-2 or TRBV6-3 and J is TRBJ2-1, with 9 nucleotides matching TRBD2. The CDR3 contains 15 residues. Germline V gene data show CDR1 as MNHEY and CDR2 as SVGEGT. V shed 6 bases, J shed 9 bases, and the junction held 12 bases outside the gene matches. CDR3 in DNA: TGTGCCAGCAGCACAGGAGTAGCGGGAGTTTCTGAGCAGTTCTTC. It translates to CASSTGVAGVSEQFF.

The chain joins TRBV7-9 to TRBJ1-1; D unclear. The length of the CDR3 is 12 residues. Germline loops: CDR1 SEHNR, CDR2 FQNEAQ (reference sequence). The V and J ends lost 5 bases and 4 bases respectively, with 8 bases between them. In DNA, the CDR3 is TGTGCCAGCAGCCGACGTCGCACTGAAGCTTTCTTT. It yields the protein CASSRRRTEAFF.

This clonotype was found a few times. The chain couples TRBV4-1 to TRBJ1-1; D is undetermined. The CDR3 is 15 amino acids. Per germline, CDR1 MGHRA and CDR2 YSYEKL. Trimming took off 0 bases at V and 4 bases at J, with 12 bases between the two ends. The DNA of the CDR3 is TGCGCCAGCAGCCAAGAAAACCGAGCAACCACTGAAGCTTTCTTT. Residues: CASSQENRATTEAFF.

This clonotype was counted only a few times. This chain links TRBV7-3 with TRBJ2-1; the D gene is possibly TRBD2 (5 bases). V was clipped by 2 bases and J by 7 bases, with 15 bases between them. This CDR3 spans 15 amino acids. Germline V gene lookup returns CDR1 SGHTA and CDR2 FQGTGA. CDR3 sequence (DNA): TGTGCCAGCAGCTTATCAACGGGATGGTGGAATGAGCAGTTCTTC. Translating gives CASSLSTGWWNEQFF. Together with reference TRBV7-3 and TRBJ2-1, the CDR3 gives the full variable domain: GAGVSQTPSNKVTEKGKYVELRCDPISGHTALYWYRQSLGQGPEFLIYFQGTGAADDSGLPNDRFFAVRPEGSVSTLKIQRTERGDSAVYLCASSLSTGWWNEQFFGPGTRLTVL.

This clonotype has more than one count but fewer than ten. The V call is TRBV10-3, the J call TRBJ1-5; D call uncertain. Looked up from germline, CDR1 is ENHRY and CDR2 is SYGVKD. This CDR3 has 17 residues. V lost 4 bases and J lost 2, with 18 bases in between. The CDR3 nucleotides are TGTGCCATCAGTGGGTGGTTAGCTTTCGATTGCAATCAGCCCCAGCATTTT. It encodes CAISGWLAFDCNQPQHF.

This clonotype was detected many times. The chain combines TRBV18 with TRBJ2-1, with TRBD1 matching over 7 bases. The CDR3 runs 14 residues. Germline V CDR1 and CDR2: KGHSH, LQKENI. V shed 3 bases and J 3 bases; nucleotides not matched to a gene: 2. The CDR3 sequence is CASSPRTGYNEQFF. In nucleotides, the CDR3 is TGTGCCAGCTCACCCCGGACAGGCTACAATGAGCAGTTCTTC.

This clonotype was observed many times. The gene calls are TRBV12-3 or TRBV12-4 and TRBJ1-4; possibly TRBD1 for D (5 bases). V lost 8 bases and J lost 3, with 16 bases in between. The CDR3 covers 15 residues. The CDR3 region is CASQRTWGANEKLFF. The CDR3 region has the DNA TGTGCCAGCCAGCGGACCTGGGGGGCTAATGAAAAACTGTTTTTT.

This clonotype was counted only a few times. The chain recombines TRBV20-1 with TRBJ1-2; D remains ambiguous. Trimming stripped 4 bases from V and 8 bases from J, with 14 bases between. This CDR3 contains 12 residues. Germline V CDR1 and CDR2: DFQATT, SNEGSKA (reference sequence). CDR3 sequence: CSAMVGSGGYTF. CDR3 coding DNA: TGCAGTGCTATGGTCGGGAGCGGAGGCTACACCTTC.

This clonotype has a count of ten or more. The chain uses TRBV6-5 and TRBJ1-1; no clear D. This CDR3 has 16 amino acids. CDR1 and CDR2 from the germline V gene are MNHEY and SVGAGI. Trimming took off 0 bases at V and 0 bases at J, with 11 bases between the two ends. The CDR3 DNA reads TGTGCCAGCAGTTACTCGGGGAAGCAGATGAACACTGAAGCTTTCTTT. This translates into CASSYSGKQMNTEAFF.

For this clonotype: It may be a read error: a sequence one base away is much more abundant. V gene TRBV6-1 combines with J gene TRBJ2-3; D possibly corresponds to TRBD2 (6 bases). Germline loops: CDR1 MNHNS, CDR2 SASEGT. V shed 9 bases and J shed 4 bases, with 14 bases lying between them. The CDR3 contains 13 residues. The CDR3 is CASPRGGSDTQYF. CDR3 DNA sequence: TGTGCCAGTCCGAGGGGAGGTTCAGATACGCAGTATTTT.

In this sample, this clonotype turned up many times. The J gene is TRBJ1-5, the V gene TRBV27; no clear D gene. Deletions cut 5 bases from V and 3 bases from J, with 11 bases between. In germline, CDR1 is MNHEY, CDR2 SMNVEV (reference sequence). The CDR3 covers 14 residues. Here the CDR3 reads CASSGRDYNQPQHF. CDR3 DNA: TGTGCCAGCAGTGGTCGGGATTACAATCAGCCCCAGCATTTT.

The chain has TRBV24-1 and TRBJ2-1; TRBD2 is a possible D gene (7 bases). The germline CDR1 and CDR2 sequences are KGHDR and SFDVKD. There are 17 residues in the CDR3. V lost 9 bases to trimming and J lost 5 bases, with 25 bases between them. This chain's CDR3 is CATGSRGGGKADNEQFF. CDR3 nucleotides: TGTGCCACCGGATCTCGGGGAGGGGGAAAGGCGGACAATGAGCAGTTCTTC.

A few counts support this clonotype. The rearrangement links TRBV20-1 to TRBJ1-2, with D perhaps TRBD1 (6 bases). The V gene lost 3 bases and the J gene lost 0 bases, with 11 bases spanning the gap. The CDR3 consists of 14 residues. CDR1 is DFQATT and CDR2 is SNEGSKA in the germline V gene (reference sequence). CDR3 region: CSARSRGSNYGYTF. The DNA for the CDR3 is TGCAGTGCTAGGTCTAGGGGGTCTAACTATGGCTACACCTTC.

This clonotype occurred many times. The gene calls are TRBV7-9 and TRBJ2-1; TRBD1 might be the D (6 bases). V dropped 2 bases and J dropped 7 bases, with 15 bases sitting between them. CDR3 length: 15 amino acids. Germline loops: CDR1 SEHNR, CDR2 FQNEAQ (reference sequence). This chain's CDR3 is CASSLSAGTTNEQFF. As DNA, the CDR3 is TGTGCCAGCAGCTTATCGGCAGGGACAACAAATGAGCAGTTCTTC.

In its sample, this clonotype was seen many times. J is TRBJ2-1 and V is TRBV20-1; no definite D call. CDR3 size: 11 residues. The V end lost 1 base, the J end lost 5 bases, and 3 bases lay between the germline ends. In germline, CDR1 is DFQATT, CDR2 SNEGSKA (reference sequence). This chain's CDR3 is CSARANNEQFF. The DNA for the CDR3 is TGCAGTGCTAGAGCGAACAATGAGCAGTTCTTC.

This clonotype showed up many times. This rearrangement joins TRBV2 to TRBJ2-7; no firm D call. The CDR3 is made up of 14 amino acids. Trimming removed 2 bases at V and 0 bases at J, with 8 bases between. Germline V gives CDR1 SNHLY, CDR2 FYNNEI. DNA for the CDR3: TGTGCCAGCAGTGAACTGGCGCCCTCCTACGAGCAGTACTTC. This sequence encodes CASSELAPSYEQYF.

This clonotype was found a few times. The chain couples TRBV4-2 to TRBJ2-3; 10 bases match TRBD2. This CDR3 is 17 amino acids long. Trimming removed 0 bases from V and 2 bases from J; junction bases left unmatched: 5. Germline CDR1 LGHNA, CDR2 YNFKEQ. CDR3 sequence: CASSQDPSGGNTDTQYF. The CDR3 nucleotides are TGTGCCAGCAGCCAAGATCCTAGCGGGGGAAACACAGATACGCAGTATTTT.

V gene TRBV6-1 combines with J gene TRBJ1-5; 8 bases align to TRBD1. The junction had 12 bases not matched to a gene; V was cut back by 5 bases and J by 6 bases. Germline lookup yields CDR1 MNHNS and CDR2 SASEGT. This CDR3 is built from 16 residues. The CDR3 region is CASSSRLQGAGQPQHF. CDR3 coding DNA: TGTGCCAGCAGTAGCCGACTCCAGGGGGCAGGTCAGCCCCAGCATTTT.

This clonotype was detected ten times or more. V and J are TRBV7-2 and TRBJ2-5; TRBD1 matches at 7 bases. Germline V gene data show CDR1 as SGHTA and CDR2 as FQGNSA. The J segment lost 0 bases and the V segment lost 4 bases, leaving 5 bases of the junction unmatched. This CDR3 is built from 15 residues. The CDR3 coding sequence is TGTGCCAGCAGCTCGACAGGGATGTACCAAGAGACCCAGTACTTC. Residues: CASSSTGMYQETQYF.

As regards this clonotype: A much larger clonotype is one base distant, so this may be a read error. The chain couples TRBV6-5 to TRBJ2-2; perhaps TRBD2 as D (5 bases). CDR1 and CDR2 (germline): MNHEY, SVGAGI. The CDR3 is made up of 18 amino acids. CDR3 residues: CASSSTKRGDTNTGELLF. DNA for the CDR3: TGTGCCAGCAGTTCCACCAAGAGAGGCGATACGAACACCGGGGAGCTGCTTTTT.

This chain uses TRBV5-1 with TRBJ1-6; a weak D match, TRBD1 (5 bases). Per the germline V gene, CDR1 is SGHRS and CDR2 is YFSETQ. V was cut by 2 bases and J by 10 bases, with 16 bases left in between. This CDR3 is 15 amino acids long. CDR3 region: CASSFRQFQESPLHF. The CDR3 nucleotides are TGCGCCAGCAGCTTCCGACAGTTTCAAGAGTCACCCCTCCACTTT.

The V and J genes are TRBV20-1 and TRBJ2-1; TRBD2 agrees at 10 bases. The DNA end lines up better with TRBJ2-5; the J call may be wrong. The CDR3 length is 15 residues. CDR1 and CDR2 (germline): DFQATT, SNEGSKA (reference sequence). The CDR3 region is CSAPPSAGGGETQYF. CDR3 bases: TGCAGCGCACCCCCTTCAGCGGGGGGGGGAGAGACCCAGTACTTC.

This clonotype was picked up many times. This chain joins TRBV12-3 or TRBV12-4 and TRBJ2-7, with a weak D call TRBD2 (6 bases). Trimming left V 4 bases short and J 6 bases short, with 19 bases between. The CDR3 runs 15 residues. The CDR3 DNA sequence: TGTGCCAGCAGTTCAGCCGGAGGCAGGCGGGGCGAGCAGTACTTC. Amino acid sequence: CASSSAGGRRGEQYF.

J is TRBJ2-2 and V is TRBV20-1, with D unclear. This CDR3 contains 13 residues. Germline assignment: CDR1 DFQATT and CDR2 SNEGSKA (reference sequence). The V gene lost 0 bases and the J gene lost 6 bases, with 8 bases spanning the gap. DNA of the CDR3: TGCAGTGCTAGAGATCCGCAGGCCGGGGAGCTGTTTTTT. Encoded protein: CSARDPQAGELFF.

This clonotype came up many times. The chain recombines TRBV7-2 with TRBJ2-1; 12 bases match TRBD2. The germline CDR1 and CDR2 sequences are SGHTA and FQGNSA. The CDR3 runs to 16 residues. Trimming at V came to 2 bases and at J to 12 bases, leaving 11 bases not matched to a gene. The CDR3 DNA follows: TGTGCCAGCAGCTTATTTGCTAGCGGGGGGGTCGACAGGCAGTTCTTC. Protein sequence: CASSLFASGGVDRQFF.

The chain has TRBV5-1 and TRBJ2-3; 14 nucleotides align to TRBD2. Germline CDR1 SGHRS, CDR2 YFSETQ. CDR3 size: 16 residues. J gave up 1 base and V 5 bases, and 3 bases lay outside the gene matches. The CDR3 DNA reads TGCGCCAGCAGAGGACTAGCGGGGGGCGGCACAGATACGCAGTATTTT. Amino acid sequence: CASRGLAGGGTDTQYF.